This paragraph reports one T cell receptor (beta chain). Its antigen is undetermined. This specimen belongs to a study of type 1 regulatory T cells. As for the study in general: T-allo10 is a Tr1-enriched, alloantigen-specific CD4 T cell product made in vitro.

In germline, CDR1 is SGHRS, CDR2 YFSETQ. This CDR3 spans 13 amino acids. V lost 4 bases to trimming and J lost 6 bases, with 11 bases between them. Graft donor-derived T-allo10 cells were described as host-alloantigen-specific, anergic, and alloantigen-specifically suppressive. TCRdb reprocessed the reads via MiXCR and lists one record per CDR3 protein. The table has about 74,000 distinct CDR3 sequences, approximately 64% seen once. The specimen sequenced was cultured T cells, either the whole culture or a sorted T cell fraction (not recorded which). Subset of the sample: Tr1-enriched cell product generated in vitro against host alloantigens. The rearrangement joins TRBV5-1 to TRBJ2-1, with D hard to call. The clonotype was recovered from a human donor in good health. CDR3 sequence reads: CASSAGTTNEQFF. CDR3 nucleotides: TGCGCCAGCAGCGCCGGCACGACCAATGAGCAGTTCTTC.